Listed below are T cell receptor beta chains from one sample, sequenced in a study of shared clonotypes between healthy human individuals. Sequencing was performed with immunoSEQ multiplex PCR; in TCRdb, only in-frame clones are kept and a portion is missing. The sample holds about 360,000 clones; around 79% are singletons and the top ten take less than 11%. Sequencing used memory CD4+ T cells sorted from blood. These TCRs come from a man in his thirties or forties in good health. The CDR3 runs from the conserved cysteine through the conserved F or W. Some rows have no size entry. The others give once, few or many, or a class for an expanded clone.

TRBV5-5	TRBJ2-6	.	CASSSLGQGAPGANVLTF
TRBV18	TRBJ2-1	.	CASSYLGGLAAASLSSYNEQFF
TRBV7-2	TRBJ1-3	.	CASRIRQGANTIYF
TRBV9	TRBJ1-2	.	CASSVDLSYSRNSGYTF
TRBV4-3	TRBJ2-3	.	CASSQVGLAGGPTDTQYF
TRBV7-3	TRBJ2-2	.	CASSAQGNTGELFF
TRBV2	TRBJ2-1	.	CASSEALGTYNEQFF
TRBV28	TRBJ2-1	.	CASSFPGLGSYNEQFF
TRBV10-3	TRBJ1-5	few	CAISAEPNQPQHF
TRBV28	TRBJ2-1	.	CASRSPSFALAGYNEQFF
TRBV4-1	TRBJ2-5	.	CASSQGYTCYF
TRBV6-1	TRBJ1-5	.	CASSEGQAPPGRPQHF
TRBV23-1	TRBJ1-4	.	CASSQHIPGLDNEKLFF
TRBV5-1	TRBJ1-2	.	CASSFGGSSGYTF
TRBV11-2	TRBJ2-3	.	CASSTDRARTDTQYF
TRBV5-4	TRBJ1-1	.	CASSLGSGHYKAFF
TRBV5-1	TRBJ2-7	many	CASSLAPGQSSYEQYF
TRBV5-1	TRBJ2-1	.	CASSRRDNEQFF
TRBV6-5	TRBJ2-3	.	CAVGRGGTDTQYF
TRBV18	TRBJ2-5	.	CASSIQIGSGGETQYF
TRBV9	TRBJ2-7	.	CASSNQGAPTYEQYF
TRBV19	TRBJ1-5	few	CASSTGYGNQPQHF
TRBV10-3	TRBJ2-1	.	CAISESFTYNEQFF
TRBV10-3	TRBJ1-3	.	CAISSMTGTGNTIYF
TRBV29-1	TRBJ1-2	once	CSAGQNYGYTF
TRBV2	TRBJ2-3	few	CASSSGTTDTQYF
TRBV18	TRBJ2-1	once	CASSTSGRAYNEQFF
TRBV6-1	TRBJ2-3	.	CASRETGTTKTTDTQYF
TRBV5-4	TRBJ2-3	.	CASSLAGSGGIRDTQYF
TRBV7-9	TRBJ2-7	.	CASTPPRGALGEQYF
TRBV4-3	TRBJ2-7	once	CASSQEDTYEREKYF
TRBV6-1	TRBJ2-4	.	CASSEARVRNIQYF
TRBV18	TRBJ1-4	.	CASSPGQTLGKLFF
TRBV11-2	TRBJ2-5	.	CASSSDRVAFGETQYF
TRBV5-4	TRBJ1-1	.	CASSLNDRGASFF
TRBV6-5	TRBJ2-5	few	CASSYGTGGKTQYF
TRBV28	TRBJ2-3	.	CASRLAGGDTQYF
TRBV28	TRBJ2-7	.	CASSGTSAGSYEQYF
TRBV6-5	TRBJ2-1	.	CASSYRSSGRREQFF
TRBV15	TRBJ2-4	.	CATSMEAKNIQYF
TRBV11-2	TRBJ2-3	.	CASSLGTGLDTQYF
TRBV7-9	TRBJ2-1	few	CASSGRREVRNEQFF
TRBV9	TRBJ2-5	.	CASSALGGQGAETQYF
TRBV19	TRBJ2-7	.	CASSGRTGYEQYF
TRBV7-6	TRBJ2-2	.	CASSLGQSNTGELFF
TRBV5-1	TRBJ1-1	.	CASSLESVGEAFF
TRBV6-1	TRBJ2-7	.	CASTPLAGVGEQYF
TRBV2	TRBJ2-2	.	CASSEIHSTGELFF
TRBV10-1	TRBJ2-3	.	CASSESTDTQYF
TRBV4-3	TRBJ2-5	.	CASSLSPVGSETQYF
TRBV14	TRBJ2-1	.	CASSPGTSGRNEQFF
TRBV7-2	TRBJ1-2	few	CASSLEAANYGYTF